The text below deals with one T cell receptor (beta chain). This clonotype came up once. Its antigen is not yet known. Per-nucleotide qualities are absent, and no much larger clonotype sits a single base away. One read is thin evidence. Systemically healthy Caucasian individuals from Russia, some 38 in total and aged about 6 to 100 years, were included as donors. Ten milliliters of peripheral blood were drawn from each donor into EDTA-treated Vacutainer tubes. Ficoll-Paque density-gradient centrifugation was used to isolate PBMCs, with at least 6.5 million per sample. Total RNA, at least 5 micrograms per sample, was extracted from PBMCs with Trizol reagent. The percentages of naive CD45RAhigh/CD27high T cells were determined by flow cytometry on a PBMC aliquot from every donor. This record belongs to a study of blood T cells in healthy people across ages (dated by TCRdb to the mid-2010s). About the full investigation: In model experiments, roughly one uniquely barcoded TCR beta cDNA molecule per two T cells was captured by template switching. Using deep sequencing normalized with unique cDNA molecular identifiers, the study measured how TCR beta repertoire diversity changes with age. The donors were split into four age groups: young (average around 15 years), middle-aged (nearly 40), aged (more than 60) and long-lived (roughly 88). To avoid experimental bias, donors of different ages were spread randomly across the sequencing lanes. The study analyzed two additional independent replicas of 1 million unique cDNA reads from the same blood draw for two donors, one aged 18 to 29 and one aged 80 or older.

Overall study outcomes, separate from this receptor: Because profiling used bulk unsorted PBMCs, naive and antigen-experienced compartments could not be compared conclusively. Because the CMV infection status of the donors was unknown, age-related changes in expanded clonotypes may potentially have been confounded. A strong correlation was found between observed TCR beta diversity and the percentage of naive T cells measured by flow cytometry. Observed TCR beta diversity per million T cells fell roughly linearly with age, and a significant reduction was already apparent by age around 39. Compared with the aged group, more naive CD4+ T cells, fewer expanded clones and increased TCR diversity were shown by the long-lived group, suggesting age selection. Total diversity estimates from one million sequenced T cells were considered lower bounds and underestimates.

The library was obtained by 5' RACE. Sequencing used an Illumina HiSeq 2500. A second PCR of about 7 to 12 cycles was run with a J-beta primer mix and a sample-barcoded 5' primer. A unique molecular identifier was introduced onto each TCR beta cDNA molecule by a template-switch 5' adaptor carrying 12 random nucleotides. At least 2.5 million CDR3-containing paired-end reads were obtained from each sample. All of the RNA was converted into first-strand cDNA using the Mint cDNA synthesis kit, with a TRBC-specific oligonucleotide serving as the primer. All cDNA was treated with uracil-DNA glycosylase and then went through a first 18-cycle PCR with the universal primers M1SS and BC2_uni_R. The authors processed their data as follows. For normalization, 1 million high-quality reads were randomly selected from each sample, with every read carrying a distinct molecular identifier. Instead of being binned into consensus sequences, reads with shared molecular identifiers were discarded. CDR3 identification, clonotype clustering and error correction used MiTCR with a Q25 quality threshold and the strictest error-elimination algorithm. A nonparametric unseen species model with Euler transformation was used to estimate lower-bound total TCR beta diversity. TCRdb ran its own pipeline on the public reads, namely fastp trimming at Q25 and MiXCR clone calling, and kept in-frame beta chains. Under each unique CDR3 protein, matching rows form one entry showing the most common genes and DNA. TCRdb, not the authors, supplied the V and J calls. The sample yields hundreds of thousands of distinct CDR3 sequences; 49% were counted once. Approximately 32% of the sample is held by the ten biggest clonotypes.

The germline V gene sets CDR1 to MNHEY and CDR2 to SVGEGT. From cysteine to phenylalanine, the CDR3 is 14 amino acids long. Of all the DNA, just the CDR3 is kept, 42 bases in frame from base 1. V sheds 5 bases and J sheds 4 bases, leaving 15 bases between their ends. The receptor's source is a woman aged 60-75 years in good health. Sequences were obtained from blood. Recombination connected TRBV6-2 or TRBV6-3 to TRBJ2-7; tentative D gene TRBD1, with 6 bases matching. The nucleotide sequence is TGTGCCAGCAGTAACCGGGACACCCTTTACGAGCAGTACTTC. Protein translation: CASSNRDTLYEQYF.